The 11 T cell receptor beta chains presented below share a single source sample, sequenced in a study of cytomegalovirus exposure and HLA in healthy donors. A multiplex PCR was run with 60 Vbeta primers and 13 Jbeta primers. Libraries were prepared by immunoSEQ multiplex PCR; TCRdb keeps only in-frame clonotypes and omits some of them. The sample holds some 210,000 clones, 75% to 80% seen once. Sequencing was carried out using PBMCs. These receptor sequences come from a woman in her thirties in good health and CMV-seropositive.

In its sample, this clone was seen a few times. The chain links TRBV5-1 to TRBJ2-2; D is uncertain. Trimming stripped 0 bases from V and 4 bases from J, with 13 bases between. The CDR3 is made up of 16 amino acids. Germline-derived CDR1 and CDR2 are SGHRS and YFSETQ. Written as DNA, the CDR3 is TGCGCCAGCAGCTTGGGGTCCGGGTTCAGCACCGGGGAGCTGTTTTTT. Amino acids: CASSLGSGFSTGELFF.

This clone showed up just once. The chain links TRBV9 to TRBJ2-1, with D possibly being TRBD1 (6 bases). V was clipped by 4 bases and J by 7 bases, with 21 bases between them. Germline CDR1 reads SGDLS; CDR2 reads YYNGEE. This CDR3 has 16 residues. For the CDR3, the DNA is TGTGCCAGCAGCCCACACCTGTCGAGGGGGTCGAATGAGCAGTTCTTC. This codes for CASSPHLSRGSNEQFF.

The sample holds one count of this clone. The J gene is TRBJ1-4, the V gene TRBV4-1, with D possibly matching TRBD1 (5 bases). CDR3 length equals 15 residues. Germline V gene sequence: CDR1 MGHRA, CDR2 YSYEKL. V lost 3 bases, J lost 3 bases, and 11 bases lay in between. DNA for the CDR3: TGCGCCAGCAGCCACCTACGGGGGGCTAATGAAAAACTGTTTTTT. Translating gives CASSHLRGANEKLFF.

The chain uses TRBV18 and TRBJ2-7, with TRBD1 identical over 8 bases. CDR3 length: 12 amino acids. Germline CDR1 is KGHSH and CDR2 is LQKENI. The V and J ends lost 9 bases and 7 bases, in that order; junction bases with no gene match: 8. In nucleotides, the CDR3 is TGTGCCAGTTCCCAGGGGGCAGAGGAGCAGTACTTC. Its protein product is CASSQGAEEQYF.

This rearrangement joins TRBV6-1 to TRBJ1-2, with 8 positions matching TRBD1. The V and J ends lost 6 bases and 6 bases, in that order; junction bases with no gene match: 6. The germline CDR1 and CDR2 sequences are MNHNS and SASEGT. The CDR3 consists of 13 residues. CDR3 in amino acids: CASSFRDRNGYTF. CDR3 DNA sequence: TGTGCCAGCAGCTTCAGGGACAGGAATGGCTACACCTTC.

The CDR3 here is CASSHGRWERGTETQYF. The CDR3 nucleotides are TGCGCCAGCAGCCATGGGAGGTGGGAGCGGGGGACGGAGACCCAGTACTTC. The chain is built from TRBV4-3 and TRBJ2-5; 8 nucleotides match TRBD2. From germline, CDR1 is LGHNA and CDR2 YSLEER. The CDR3 is 17 amino acids. Trimming removed 3 bases from V and 5 bases from J; junction bases left unmatched: 14.

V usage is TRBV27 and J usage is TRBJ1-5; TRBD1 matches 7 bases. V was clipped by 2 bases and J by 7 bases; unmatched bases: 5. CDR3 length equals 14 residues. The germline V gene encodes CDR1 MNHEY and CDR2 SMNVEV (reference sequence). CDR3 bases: TGTGCCAGCAGTTTAACGGGACAGACGCAGCCCCAGCATTTT. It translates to CASSLTGQTQPQHF.

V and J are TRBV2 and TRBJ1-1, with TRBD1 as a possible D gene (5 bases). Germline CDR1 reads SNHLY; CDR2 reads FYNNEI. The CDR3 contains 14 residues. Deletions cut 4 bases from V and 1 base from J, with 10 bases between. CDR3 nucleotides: TGTGCCAGCAGTGTACGGGGGGGGAACACTGAAGCTTTCTTT. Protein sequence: CASSVRGGNTEAFF.

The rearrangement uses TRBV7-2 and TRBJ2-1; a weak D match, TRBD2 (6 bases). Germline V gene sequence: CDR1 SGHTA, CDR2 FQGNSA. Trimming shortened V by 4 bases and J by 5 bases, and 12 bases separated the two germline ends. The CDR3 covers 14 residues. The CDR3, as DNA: TGTGCCAGCAGCTATGGTGCGGGGAACAATGAGCAGTTCTTC. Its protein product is CASSYGAGNNEQFF.

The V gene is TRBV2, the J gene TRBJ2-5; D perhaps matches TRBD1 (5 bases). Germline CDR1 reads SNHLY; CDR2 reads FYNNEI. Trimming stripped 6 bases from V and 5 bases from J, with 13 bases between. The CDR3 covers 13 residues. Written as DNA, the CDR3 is TGTGCCAGCAGGGTAGAGGCAGGGGAGACCCAGTACTTC. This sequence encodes CASRVEAGETQYF.

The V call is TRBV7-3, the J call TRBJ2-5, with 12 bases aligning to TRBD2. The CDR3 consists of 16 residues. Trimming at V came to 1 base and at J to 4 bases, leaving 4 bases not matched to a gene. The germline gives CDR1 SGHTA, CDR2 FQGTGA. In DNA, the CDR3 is TGTGCCAGCAGCTTAATCGGGACTAGCGGGCGAGAGACCCAGTACTTC. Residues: CASSLIGTSGRETQYF.